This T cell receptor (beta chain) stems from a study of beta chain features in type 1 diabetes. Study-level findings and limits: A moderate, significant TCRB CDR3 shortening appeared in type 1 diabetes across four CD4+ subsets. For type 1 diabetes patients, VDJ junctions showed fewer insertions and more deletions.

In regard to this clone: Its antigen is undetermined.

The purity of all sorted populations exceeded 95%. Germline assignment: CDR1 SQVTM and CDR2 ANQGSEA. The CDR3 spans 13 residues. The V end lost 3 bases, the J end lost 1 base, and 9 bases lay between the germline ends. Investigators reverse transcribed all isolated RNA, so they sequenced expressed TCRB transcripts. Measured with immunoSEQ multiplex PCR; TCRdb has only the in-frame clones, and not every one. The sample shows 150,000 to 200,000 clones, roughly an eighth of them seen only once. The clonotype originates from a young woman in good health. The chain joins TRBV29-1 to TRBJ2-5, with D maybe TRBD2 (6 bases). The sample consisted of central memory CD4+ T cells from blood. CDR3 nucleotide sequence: TGCAGCGTTGATCCCGGGGGCCAAGAGACCCAGTACTTC. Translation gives CSVDPGGQETQYF. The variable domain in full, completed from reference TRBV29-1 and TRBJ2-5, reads SAVISQKPSRDICQRGTSLTIQCQVDSQVTMMFWYRQQPGQSLTLIATANQGSEATYESGFVIDKFPISRPNLTFSTLTVSNMSPEDSSIYLCSVDPGGQETQYFGPGTRLLVL.